This T cell receptor beta chain was documented in a study of blood T cell repertoires in COVID-19. Study information: Acute and convalescent COVID-19 samples came from the United States, Italy and Spain. T cells, B-cell-depleted T cells, or PBMCs provided the cDNA or gDNA that served as material.

Recruited during active infection, patients (from Seattle) were subsequently followed longitudinally. V gave up 0 bases and J gave up 7 bases; unmatched junction bases: 9. The germline V gene has CDR1 SGDLS and CDR2 YYNGEE. The CDR3 contains 16 residues. Original processing notes: Reference gene primer amplification gave nucleated cell count estimates. Sequencing was performed with immunoSEQ multiplex PCR; in TCRdb, only in-frame clones are kept and a portion is missing. The V and J calls and clone size come from that table; D and trimming were worked out from the DNA. The data show roughly 100,000 clones, 76% seen once.

This TCR was sampled from an elderly man with COVID-19, enrolled during active disease. The V and J genes are TRBV9 and TRBJ2-1, with 8 positions matching TRBD2. The specimen was peripheral blood. CDR3 sequence: CASSVAPSGRANEQFF. DNA of the CDR3: TGTGCCAGCAGCGTAGCTCCCAGCGGGAGAGCGAATGAGCAGTTCTTC.